This T cell receptor beta chain was recovered during a study of naive and memory T cell subsets. Study results and caveats: In CD4 and CD8 cells, diversity dropped from naive through EMRA. RNA-based TCR counts may shift with T cell activation and differentiation. Naive and memory subsets had different power law exponents for TCR abundance.

Germline V gives CDR1 DFQATT, CDR2 SNEGSKA (reference sequence). This CDR3 is built from 15 residues. V gave up 3 bases and J gave up 5 bases, with 16 bases separating them. An equimolar mix of two oligonucleotides served as the beta constant-region primer for TRBC1 and TRBC2. Ligated cDNA was amplified by four rounds of PCR with nested alpha and beta constant-region primers and SP2. The cDNA 3' end received a ligated single-stranded oligonucleotide carrying the SP2 primer and a 12-nucleotide UMI. TCRdb reprocessed the UMI-ligation and nested PCR reads via MiXCR and lists one record per CDR3 protein. The data hold around 110,000 distinct CDR3 sequences, with 30% to 45% observed a single time. This clonotype occurred many times. As yet, its antigen is unknown.

This clonotype was obtained from a human donor in good health. The chain joins TRBV20-1 to TRBJ2-2; tentative D call: TRBD1 (6 bases). The sample comprised central memory CD4+ T cells from blood. The DNA for the CDR3 is TGCAGTGCTAGCCCAGGGGTTCGCTTTACCGGGGAGCTGTTTTTT. Protein: CSASPGVRFTGELFF.